These T cell receptor beta chains were read from a single sample in a study of cytomegalovirus exposure and HLA in healthy donors. Produced via immunoSEQ multiplex PCR; TCRdb's table is partial and in-frame only. The data show approximately 150,000 clones, 65% to 70% seen once. Sequencing was done on a sample of PBMCs. Source of these receptors: a man younger than 40 in good health and CMV-seropositive. CDR3s include the opening cysteine and the closing phenylalanine or tryptophan. A D gene is named only where the DNA matches it firmly. Not all rows give a size; the values are once, few, many and, for expanded clones, a class.

>TRBD1|.|TRBJ2-7|TRBV5-1|15
CASSLDGQGWREQYF
TGCGCCAGCAGCTTGGACGGACAGGGTTGGCGCGAGCAGTACTTC
>.|few|TRBJ2-2|TRBV7-3|19
CASSLTVGAGAQSTGELFF
TGTGCCAGCAGCTTAACGGTCGGGGCGGGGGCGCAAAGTACCGGGGAGCTGTTTTTT
>.|.|TRBJ2-5|TRBV11-3|15
CASSLVLAAQETQYF
TGTGCCAGCAGCTTAGTTTTAGCGGCCCAAGAGACCCAGTACTTC
>TRBD2|.|TRBJ2-4|TRBV5-4|18
CASSPPPLAGGQGNIQYF
TGTGCCAGCAGCCCTCCCCCCCTGGCGGGAGGCCAAGGGAACATTCAGTACTTC
>.|once|TRBJ1-3|TRBV6-1|11
CASQVGNTIYF
TGTGCCAGCCAGGTTGGAAACACCATATATTTT
>.|.|TRBJ1-1|TRBV9|16
CASSVVGDSLNTEAFF
TGTGCCAGCAGCGTAGTCGGAGATTCGTTGAACACTGAAGCTTTCTTT
>.|.|TRBJ2-1|TRBV7-3|14
CASSSGTGNNEQFF
TGTGCCAGCAGCTCCGGGACTGGAAACAATGAGCAGTTCTTC
>TRBD1|.|TRBJ2-5|TRBV10-1|15
CASSTGQGLGETQYF
TGCGCCAGCAGTACAGGACAGGGCCTGGGGGAGACCCAGTACTTC
>.|.|TRBJ2-3|TRBV19|14
CASSIKIGTDTQYF
TGTGCCAGTAGTATCAAAATTGGCACAGATACGCAGTATTTT
>.|.|TRBJ2-7|TRBV5-4|13
CASSTMTAYEQYF
TGTGCCAGCAGCACTATGACAGCCTACGAGCAGTACTTC
>TRBD1|.|TRBJ2-7|TRBV4-1|16
CASSQDFPTGGHEQYF
TGCGCCAGCAGCCAAGATTTCCCGACAGGGGGGCACGAGCAGTACTTC
>.|.|TRBJ2-1|TRBV27|16
CASSPLGGGSYNEQFF
TGTGCCAGCAGTCCACTAGGAGGAGGCTCCTACAATGAGCAGTTCTTC
>.|.|TRBJ2-7|TRBV7-6|13
CASSLPGAYEQYF
TGTGCCAGCAGCTTACCGGGAGCCTACGAGCAGTACTTC
>TRBD1|.|TRBJ1-4|TRBV2|15
CASSTQGALSEKLFF
TGTGCCAGCAGTACACAGGGGGCACTAAGTGAAAAACTGTTTTTT
>TRBD1|once|TRBJ1-1|TRBV7-6|15
CASSPQGAWDTEAFF
TGTGCCAGCAGCCCTCAGGGGGCTTGGGACACTGAAGCTTTCTTT
>.|once|TRBJ2-6|TRBV5-4|15
CASSWRASGANVLTF
TGTGCCAGCAGCTGGCGGGCCTCTGGGGCCAACGTCCTGACTTTC
>.|.|TRBJ1-1|TRBV29-1|13
CSGKESGVLEAFF
TGCAGCGGCAAAGAATCGGGGGTTTTAGAAGCTTTCTTT
>.|.|TRBJ1-4|TRBV6-1|15
CASSEEEVSNEKLFF
TGTGCCAGCAGTGAAGAAGAGGTGTCTAATGAAAAACTGTTTTTT
>.|few|TRBJ1-5|TRBV6-5|14
CASSPGGKGQPQHF
TGTGCCAGCTCCCCGGGCGGGAAGGGTCAGCCCCAGCATTTT
>.|few|TRBJ1-2|TRBV2|12
CASSEEGYGYTF
TGTGCCAGCAGTGAGGAGGGCTATGGCTACACCTTC
>.|.|TRBJ2-2|TRBV11-2|12
CASSSLQGEVFF
TGTGCCAGCAGCTCCCTCCAGGGGGAGGTGTTTTTT
>.|few|TRBJ2-5|TRBV2|13
CASSPVLRETQYF
TGTGCCAGCAGCCCGGTACTTCGAGAGACCCAGTACTTC
>TRBD1|.|TRBJ1-2|TRBV11-2|15
CASSLIQGAFLGYTF
TGTGCCAGCAGCTTGATACAGGGGGCTTTTCTTGGCTACACCTTC
>.|few|TRBJ1-1|TRBV6-1|15
CASNLVQGTQTEAFF
TGTGCCAGCAACCTGGTACAGGGAACGCAAACTGAAGCTTTCTTT
>.|few|TRBJ2-2|TRBV4-2|14
CASSQGLETGELFF
TGTGCCAGCAGCCAAGGACTAGAAACCGGGGAGCTGTTTTTT
>TRBD2|medium-sized|TRBJ2-7|TRBV5-4|14
CASSSERDSYEQYF
TGTGCCAGCAGCTCGGAGCGGGACTCCTACGAGCAGTACTTC
>TRBD2|.|TRBJ2-2|TRBV5-1|17
CASSPRRAGGPIGELFF
TGCGCCAGCAGTCCACGTCGTGCGGGAGGGCCTATCGGGGAGCTGTTTTTT
>.|.|TRBJ1-5|TRBV7-6|14
CASSPDSSNQPQHF
TGTGCCAGCAGCCCGGACAGTTCTAATCAGCCCCAGCATTTT
>TRBD2|.|TRBJ2-2|TRBV9|19
CASSVGSSGRALNTGELFF
TGTGCCAGCAGCGTAGGGTCTAGCGGGAGGGCTCTAAACACCGGGGAGCTGTTTTTT
>TRBD2|.|TRBJ2-1|TRBV11-3|15
CASSLAGGTNNEQFF
TGTGCCAGCAGCTTGGCGGGAGGCACTAACAATGAGCAGTTCTTC
>TRBD2|.|TRBJ2-5|TRBV29-1|15
CSVRGLAGLPETQYF
TGCAGCGTCCGCGGACTAGCGGGGTTGCCAGAGACCCAGTACTTC
>.|.|TRBJ2-1|TRBV30|16
CAWSVDRSISYNEQFF
TGTGCCTGGAGTGTAGACAGGTCCATCTCCTACAATGAGCAGTTCTTC
>.|.|TRBJ2-1|TRBV5-1|14
CASSLAVTYNEQFF
TGCGCCAGCAGCTTGGCGGTTACCTACAATGAGCAGTTCTTC
>.|.|TRBJ1-3|TRBV9|15
CASSGGTFSGNTIYF
TGTGCCAGCAGCGGGGGGACTTTCTCTGGAAACACCATATATTTT
>TRBD1|.|TRBJ2-3|TRBV11-2|15
CASSKQGSGTDTQYF
TGTGCCAGCAGCAAACAGGGGAGCGGCACAGATACGCAGTATTTT
>TRBD2|few|TRBJ2-1|TRBV11-2|16
CASSPRTSGRDNEQFF
TGTGCCAGCAGCCCTAGGACTAGCGGGAGAGATAATGAGCAGTTCTTC
>TRBD1|few|TRBJ2-2|TRBV7-9|15
CASSPGTANTGELFF
TGTGCCAGCTCACCGGGGACAGCGAACACCGGGGAGCTGTTTTTT
>.|.|TRBJ2-7|TRBV7-9|13
CSSSSLREHEQYF
TGTTCCAGCAGCTCGCTCCGGGAGCACGAGCAGTACTTC
>TRBD2|.|TRBJ2-3|TRBV5-1|17
CASSLPLAGVSTDTQYF
TGCGCCAGCAGCTTACCTTTAGCGGGGGTTAGCACAGATACGCAGTATTTT
>TRBD1|.|TRBJ1-3|TRBV6-5|14
CASRTTGVGNTIYF
TGTGCCAGCAGGACGACAGGGGTGGGAAACACCATATATTTT
>TRBD2|.|TRBJ2-6|TRBV6-4|16
CASSELGGTGANVLTF
TGTGCCAGCAGTGAATTGGGGGGGACTGGGGCCAACGTCCTGACTTTC
>.|.|TRBJ1-1|TRBV2|13
CASSESGLNEAFF
TGTGCCAGCAGTGAATCGGGGTTGAATGAAGCTTTCTTT
>.|.|TRBJ2-7|TRBV5-1|14
CASSDGNGYYEQYF
TGCGCCAGCAGCGACGGGAACGGATACTACGAGCAGTACTTC
>TRBD2|.|TRBJ2-6|TRBV27|16
CASSFWEGCGANVLTF
TGTGCCAGCAGTTTTTGGGAGGGTTGTGGGGCCAACGTCCTGACTTTC
>.|.|TRBJ1-1|TRBV6-5|13
CASSWTANTEAFF
TGTGCCAGCAGTTGGACAGCGAACACTGAAGCTTTCTTT
>TRBD1|.|TRBJ1-2|TRBV6-5|13
CASSRNRDRGNTF
TGTGCCAGCAGTCGGAACCGGGACAGGGGCAACACCTTC
>.|.|TRBJ2-7|TRBV11-3|13
CASSPERFYEQYF
TGTGCCAGCAGCCCCGAGCGGTTCTACGAGCAGTACTTC
>.|.|TRBJ1-1|TRBV6-1|11
CASGVGGEAFF
TGTGCCAGCGGGGTGGGAGGGGAAGCTTTCTTT
>.|.|TRBJ1-3|TRBV29-1|13
CSVLQAPGNTIYF
TGCAGCGTCCTACAGGCTCCAGGAAACACCATATATTTT